These 20 T cell receptor beta chains came from one sample sequenced in a study of cytomegalovirus exposure and HLA in healthy donors. PCR used 60 Vbeta primers and 13 Jbeta primers. Data came from immunoSEQ multiplex PCR; TCRdb stores just in-frame clones and leaves some out. This table has just under 95,000 clones, 81% appearing once. Specimen: PBMCs. All receptors come from a human donor in good health.

V is TRBV10-3 and J is TRBJ2-3; TRBD2 matches at 10 bases. Germline assignment: CDR1 ENHRY and CDR2 SYGVKD. The CDR3 runs 15 residues. Trimming removed 5 bases from V and 1 base from J; junction bases left unmatched: 3. The CDR3 reads CAISSSGSGTDTQYF. The CDR3 nucleotides are TGTGCCATCAGTTCTAGCGGGAGCGGCACAGATACGCAGTATTTT.

The V call is TRBV7-6, the J call TRBJ2-3; possible D gene TRBD2, 7 bases. The germline V gene has CDR1 SGHVS and CDR2 FNYEAQ. The CDR3 contains 19 residues. Between the trimmed V and J ends, which lost 2 bases and 5 bases, there was a span of 26 bases. The CDR3 loop is CASSLTGANLAAQRDTQYF. Written as DNA, the CDR3 is TGTGCCAGCAGCTTAACGGGGGCGAACCTAGCGGCACAAAGAGATACGCAGTATTTT. Full variable domain (rest looked up from reference TRBV7-6 and TRBJ2-3): GAGVSQSPRYKVTKRGQDVALRCDPISGHVSLYWYRQALGQGPEFLTYFNYEAQQDKSGLPNDRFSAERPEGSISTLTIQRTEQRDSAMYRCASSLTGANLAAQRDTQYFGPGTRLTVL.

The chain combines TRBV5-1 with TRBJ1-5; no reliable D call. Per the germline V gene, CDR1 is SGHRS and CDR2 is YFSETQ. V lost 4 bases and J 0 bases, leaving 8 bases between the germline ends. This CDR3 is built from 14 residues. CDR3 nucleotide sequence: TGCGCCAGCAGCACAGACGGTAGCAATCAGCCCCAGCATTTT. Translating it yields CASSTDGSNQPQHF.

This clone was found once. This chain uses TRBV29-1 with TRBJ1-1; a weak D match, TRBD1 (5 bases). V shed 6 bases and J shed 0 bases, with 17 bases lying between them. Germline-derived CDR1 and CDR2 are SQVTM and ANQGSEA. This CDR3 is built from 15 residues. CDR3 protein: CSVLAGGAMNTEAFF. The CDR3 coding sequence is TGCAGCGTGCTCGCCGGGGGAGCCATGAACACTGAAGCTTTCTTT.

This clone was counted between two and nine times. This chain connects TRBV10-1 to TRBJ2-7; 12 bases are a match to TRBD2. V gave up 1 base and J gave up 2 bases; unmatched junction bases: 6. CDR1 WNHNN and CDR2 SYGVQD come from the germline V gene (reference sequence). The CDR3 contains 17 residues. CDR3 residues: CASSEYCTSGGTYEQYF. The CDR3 nucleotides read TGCGCCAGCAGTGAGTATTGTACTAGCGGGGGGACCTACGAGCAGTACTTC.

The J gene is TRBJ1-5, the V gene TRBV9, with 7 bases identical to TRBD1. Germline CDR1 SGDLS, CDR2 YYNGEE. This CDR3 comprises 16 residues. V trimming: 3 bases; J trimming: 4 bases; junction bases outside the gene matches: 10. CDR3 sequence reads: CASSEGLTGENQPQHF. In nucleotides, the CDR3 is TGTGCCAGCAGCGAGGGGTTAACAGGGGAAAATCAGCCCCAGCATTTT.

This clone was recorded a few times. This chain links TRBV6-1 with TRBJ2-3, with 11 bases matching TRBD2. V gave up 1 base and J gave up 2 bases; unmatched junction bases: 5. CDR3 size: 17 residues. Germline V lookup: CDR1 MNHNS, CDR2 SASEGT. The CDR3, as DNA: TGTGCCAGCAGTGAAGGGCCTAGCGGGGGGTTCACAGATACGCAGTATTTT. Translation gives CASSEGPSGGFTDTQYF.

The chain has TRBV29-1 and TRBJ1-4; 9 positions agree with TRBD1. The CDR3 is made up of 14 amino acids. V gave up 7 bases and J gave up 7 bases; unmatched junction bases: 10. Germline V gene data show CDR1 as SQVTM and CDR2 as ANQGSEA. CDR3 region: CSAEGTGLGEKLFF. Here the CDR3 DNA reads TGCAGCGCCGAGGGGACAGGGTTAGGTGAAAAACTGTTTTTT.

This clone turned up a few times. The chain employs TRBV7-2 and TRBJ2-7; D possibly corresponds to TRBD2 (5 bases). The CDR3 contains 14 residues. Deletions cut 4 bases from V and 6 bases from J, with 16 bases between. Germline V gene data show CDR1 as SGHTA and CDR2 as FQGNSA. The CDR3 protein is CASSSWGVSTEQYF. For the CDR3, the DNA is TGTGCCAGCAGCTCCTGGGGAGTCTCAACCGAGCAGTACTTC.

The chain is built from TRBV28 and TRBJ2-1; a possible D gene is TRBD2 (5 bases). The CDR3 runs to 15 residues. Germline V gene lookup returns CDR1 MDHEN and CDR2 SYDVKM. The ends were cut back, 3 bases at V and 10 bases at J, with 19 bases in the middle. The CDR3 spells CASSFNGNSALEQFF. DNA of the CDR3: TGTGCCAGCAGTTTTAATGGGAATAGCGCCCTCGAGCAGTTCTTC.

J is TRBJ2-1 and V is TRBV30; 8 positions agree with TRBD1. The CDR3 extends over 15 amino acids. Germline values: CDR1 GTSNPN, CDR2 SVGIG (reference sequence). J was trimmed by 4 bases and V by 2 bases; bases with no gene match: 7. The chain's CDR3 is CAWSLNRGIYNEQFF. CDR3 in DNA: TGTGCCTGGAGTCTCAACAGGGGGATTTACAATGAGCAGTTCTTC.

This clone showed up just a few times. V usage is TRBV2 and J usage is TRBJ2-1; D is perhaps TRBD1 (6 bases). This CDR3 is 13 amino acids long. V dropped 5 bases and J dropped 3 bases, with 8 bases sitting between them. Germline assignment: CDR1 SNHLY and CDR2 FYNNEI. The CDR3 protein is CASSRGGYNEQFF. In nucleotides, the CDR3 is TGTGCCAGCAGTCGAGGGGGCTACAATGAGCAGTTCTTC. Based on the CDR3 plus reference TRBV2 and TRBJ2-1, the full variable domain is EPEVTQTPSHQVTQMGQEVILRCVPISNHLYFYWYRQILGQKVEFLVSFYNNEISEKSEIFDDQFSVERPDGSNFTLKIRSTKLEDSAMYFCASSRGGYNEQFFGPGTRLTVL.

V is TRBV6-1 and J is TRBJ2-3; TRBD1 aligns across 8 bases. Per the germline V gene, CDR1 is MNHNS and CDR2 is SASEGT. CDR3 length equals 16 residues. The ends lost 0 bases at V and 5 bases at J; junction bases unmatched: 7. The CDR3 loop reads CASSEARTGFEDTQYF. CDR3 coding DNA: TGTGCCAGCAGTGAAGCTCGGACAGGGTTTGAAGATACGCAGTATTTT.

This chain links TRBV6-5 with TRBJ2-5; D may be TRBD2 (6 bases). The CDR3 extends over 15 amino acids. The V and J ends lost 2 bases and 0 bases respectively, with 10 bases between them. CDR1 is MNHEY, CDR2 SVGAGI, per germline. Written as DNA, the CDR3 is TGTGCCAGCAGTTACCGGGACTCGTACCAAGAGACCCAGTACTTC. It specifies CASSYRDSYQETQYF.

The CDR3 DNA reads as TGTGCCAGCAGTGAAGGATCGACTGACACCTTC. Its protein is CASSEGSTDTF. The chain employs TRBV2 and TRBJ1-2, with D hard to call. Germline CDR1 is SNHLY and CDR2 is FYNNEI. Deletions cut 1 base from V and 12 bases from J, with 9 bases between. The CDR3 has 11 residues.

This chain uses TRBV7-8 with TRBJ2-1, with D hard to call. Germline loops: CDR1 SGHVS, CDR2 FQNEAQ. There are 12 residues in the CDR3. Trimming removed 5 bases from V and 3 bases from J, with 5 bases in between. The CDR3 region is CASSTRYNEQFF. The CDR3 DNA reads as TGTGCCAGCAGCACTCGCTACAATGAGCAGTTCTTC. Based on the CDR3 plus reference TRBV7-8 and TRBJ2-1, the full variable domain is GAGVSQSPRYKVAKRGQDVALRCDPISGHVSLFWYQQALGQGPEFLTYFQNEAQLDKSGLPSDRFFAERPEGSVSTLKIQRTQQEDSAVYLCASSTRYNEQFFGPGTRLTVL.

CDR3 sequence (DNA): TGCGCCAGCAGCCAAGAGGGACAGTACTACGAGCAGTACTTC. Residues: CASSQEGQYYEQYF. This chain links TRBV4-1 with TRBJ2-5; TRBD1 agrees at 7 bases. Near its end, the DNA agrees better with TRBJ2-7, so the J call may be wrong. Germline V lookup: CDR1 MGHRA, CDR2 YSYEKL. The CDR3 runs to 14 residues.

The rearrangement uses TRBV2 and TRBJ2-7, with D possibly TRBD2 on 6 matching bases. Germline loops: CDR1 SNHLY, CDR2 FYNNEI. This CDR3 is built from 13 residues. V was trimmed by 5 bases and J by 6 bases, leaving 14 bases between them. CDR3 DNA sequence: TGTGCCAGCAGTTTATCTCAGGGAGGCGAGCAGTACTTC. The encoded protein is CASSLSQGGEQYF. The variable domain in full, completed from reference TRBV2 and TRBJ2-7, reads EPEVTQTPSHQVTQMGQEVILRCVPISNHLYFYWYRQILGQKVEFLVSFYNNEISEKSEIFDDQFSVERPDGSNFTLKIRSTKLEDSAMYFCASSLSQGGEQYFGPGTRLTVT.

V is TRBV7-8 and J is TRBJ2-7, with D maybe TRBD2 (6 bases). The germline gives CDR1 SGHVS, CDR2 FQNEAQ. Trimming took 5 bases from V and 3 from J, leaving 23 bases between them. The CDR3 spans 17 residues. This CDR3 is CASSRRRGSRGRYEQYF. CDR3 DNA: TGTGCCAGCAGCCGCCGGAGGGGTAGTAGAGGCCGCTACGAGCAGTACTTC.

V is TRBV28 and J is TRBJ2-7, with 7 bases fitting TRBD1. The V and J ends lost 6 bases and 1 base, in that order; junction bases with no gene match: 6. The CDR3 totals 14 residues. CDR1 is MDHEN and CDR2 is SYDVKM in the germline V gene. The CDR3 DNA reads TGTGCCAGCAGAACACCGGGACAGTCCTACGAGCAGTACTTC. This encodes CASRTPGQSYEQYF.